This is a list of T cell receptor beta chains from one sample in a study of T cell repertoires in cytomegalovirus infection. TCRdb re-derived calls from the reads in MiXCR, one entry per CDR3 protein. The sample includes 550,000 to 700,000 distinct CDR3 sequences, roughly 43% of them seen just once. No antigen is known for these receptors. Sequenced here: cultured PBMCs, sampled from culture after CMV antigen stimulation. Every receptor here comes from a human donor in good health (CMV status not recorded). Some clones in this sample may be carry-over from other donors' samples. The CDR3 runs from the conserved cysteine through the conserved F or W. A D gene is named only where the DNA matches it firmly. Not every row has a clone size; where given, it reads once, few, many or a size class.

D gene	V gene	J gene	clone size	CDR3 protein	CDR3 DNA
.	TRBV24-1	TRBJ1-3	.	CATEEVGLSGNTIYF	TGTGCCACCGAGGAGGTGGGGCTCTCTGGAAACACCATATATTTT
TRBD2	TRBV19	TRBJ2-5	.	CASSIGYAGGPETQYF	TGTGCCAGTAGTATTGGGTACGCGGGAGGGCCAGAGACCCAGTACTTC
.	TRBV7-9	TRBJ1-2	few	CASSSSALYGYTF	TGTGCCAGCAGCTCTAGCGCCCTCTATGGCTACACCTTC
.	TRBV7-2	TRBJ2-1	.	CASSRAYNEQFF	TGTGCCAGCAGCCGAGCCTACAATGAGCAGTTCTTC
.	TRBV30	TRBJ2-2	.	CAWTQGHGELFF	TGTGCCTGGACACAGGGACATGGGGAGCTGTTTTTT
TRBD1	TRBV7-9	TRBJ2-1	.	CASSLGDRGSYNEQFF	TGTGCCAGCAGCTTAGGAGACAGGGGCTCCTACAATGAGCAGTTCTTC
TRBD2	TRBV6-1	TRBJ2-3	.	CASSGGLAGVWLTDTQYF	TGTGCCAGCAGTGGCGGGCTAGCGGGAGTATGGCTAACAGATACGCAGTATTTT
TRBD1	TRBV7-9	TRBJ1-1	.	CASSLGQGARNTEAFF	TGTGCCAGCAGCTTAGGACAGGGGGCGCGGAACACTGAAGCTTTCTTT
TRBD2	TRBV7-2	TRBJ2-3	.	CASSLGLAGGRRADTQYF	TGTGCCAGCAGCTTAGGACTAGCGGGTGGCCGGAGGGCAGATACGCAGTATTTT
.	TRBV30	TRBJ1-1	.	CAWSVMRTEAEAFF	TGTGCCTGGAGTGTAATGCGGACAGAGGCTGAAGCTTTCTTT
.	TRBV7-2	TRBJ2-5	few	CASSPGPTGTQYF	TGTGCCAGCAGCCCAGGGCCTACCGGGACCCAGTACTTC
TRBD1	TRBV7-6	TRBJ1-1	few	CASSYTGTGALDTEAFF	TGTGCCAGCAGCTATACCGGGACAGGGGCTTTGGACACTGAAGCTTTCTTT
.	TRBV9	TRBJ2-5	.	CASSVGPNRETQYF	TGTGCCAGCAGCGTAGGTCCCAATCGGGAGACCCAGTACTTC
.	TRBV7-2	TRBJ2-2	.	CASTYSGELFF	TGTGCCAGCACCTACTCCGGGGAGCTGTTTTTT
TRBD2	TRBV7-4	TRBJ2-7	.	CASSLTSGGAPAYEQYF	TGTGCCAGCAGCTTGACTAGCGGGGGGGCACCAGCCTACGAGCAGTACTTC
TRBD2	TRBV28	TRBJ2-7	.	CASNRRVFTGTSKYEQYF	TGTGCCAGCAACCGGAGGGTGTTTACCGGGACTAGCAAATACGAGCAGTACTTC
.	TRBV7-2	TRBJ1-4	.	CASRRGNEKLFF	TGTGCCAGCAGGAGGGGGAATGAAAAACTGTTTTTT
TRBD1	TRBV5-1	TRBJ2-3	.	CASSWARTGSTDTQYF	TGCGCCAGCAGCTGGGCTCGGACAGGGAGCACAGATACGCAGTATTTT
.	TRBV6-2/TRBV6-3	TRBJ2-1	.	CASMVPVRSNEQFF	TGTGCCAGCATGGTGCCAGTAAGGAGCAATGAGCAGTTCTTC
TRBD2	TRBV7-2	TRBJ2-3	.	CASSPGTSGGDYVGQYF	TGTGCCAGCAGCCCTGGGACTAGCGGGGGGGACTACGTGGGGCAGTATTTT
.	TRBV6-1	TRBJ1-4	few	CASGGGSEKLFF	TGTGCCAGCGGGGGAGGGAGTGAAAAACTGTTTTTT
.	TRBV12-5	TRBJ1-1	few	CASGSGGRTEAFF	TGTGCTAGTGGTTCGGGGGGTAGGACTGAAGCTTTCTTT
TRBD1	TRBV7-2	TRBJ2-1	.	CASSLMASTGSGFF	TGTGCCAGCAGCTTAATGGCCTCGACAGGGTCTGGTTTCTTC
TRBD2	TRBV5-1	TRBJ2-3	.	CASSSGAGVSGPQYF	TGCGCCAGCAGCTCTGGAGCGGGAGTGTCCGGGCCGCAGTATTTT
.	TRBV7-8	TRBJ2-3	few	CASSLGTYDTQYF	TGTGCCAGCAGCTTGGGGACTTATGATACGCAGTATTTT
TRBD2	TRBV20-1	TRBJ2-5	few	CSARLAGGTETQYF	TGCAGTGCAAGACTAGCGGGAGGTACAGAGACCCAGTACTTC
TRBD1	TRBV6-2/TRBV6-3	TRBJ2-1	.	CASSADRERDNEQFF	TGTGCCAGCAGTGCGGACAGGGAACGGGACAATGAGCAGTTCTTC
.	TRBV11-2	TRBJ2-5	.	CASSLDEGGLETQYF	TGTGCCAGCAGCTTAGATGAGGGGGGCTTAGAGACCCAGTACTTC
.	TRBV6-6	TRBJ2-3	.	CAIPPLDSTDTQYF	TGTGCCATCCCGCCGTTAGACAGCACAGATACGCAGTATTTT
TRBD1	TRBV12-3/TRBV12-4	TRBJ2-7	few	CASRRDRGREQYF	TGTGCCAGCAGAAGGGACAGGGGTCGCGAGCAGTACTTC
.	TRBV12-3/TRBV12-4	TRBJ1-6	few	CASSPERLGYSSPLHF	TGTGCCAGCAGCCCAGAACGGCTGGGGTATAGTTCACCCCTCCACTTT
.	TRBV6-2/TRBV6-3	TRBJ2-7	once	CASSSLDSIPYEQYF	TGTGCCAGCAGTTCGCTGGACAGCATTCCCTACGAGCAGTACTTC
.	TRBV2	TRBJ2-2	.	CASALTRGTGELFF	TGTGCCAGCGCTCTGACCCGGGGGACCGGGGAGCTGTTTTTT
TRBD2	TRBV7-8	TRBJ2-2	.	CASSFTSGGSNTGELFF	TGTGCCAGCAGCTTCACTAGCGGGGGTTCGAACACCGGGGAGCTGTTTTTT
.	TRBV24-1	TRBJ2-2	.	CATRTDQAGELFF	TGTGCCACCAGGACAGATCAGGCCGGGGAGCTGTTTTTT
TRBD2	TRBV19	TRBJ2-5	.	CASTMGYRTSGSETQYF	TGTGCCAGTACCATGGGATATCGGACTAGCGGTTCAGAGACCCAGTACTTC
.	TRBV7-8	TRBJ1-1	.	CASSRRGSATFF	TGTGCCAGCAGTCGCAGGGGCAGTGCGACTTTCTTT
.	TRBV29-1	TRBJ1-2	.	CSVDPGDHGYTF	TGCAGCGTTGACCCAGGGGATCATGGCTACACCTTC
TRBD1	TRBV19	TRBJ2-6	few	CASRQGTRSGANVLTF	TGTGCCAGTCGACAGGGTACCCGCTCTGGGGCCAACGTCCTGACTTTC
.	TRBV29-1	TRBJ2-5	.	CSVATVRYPGETQYF	TGCAGCGTTGCCACGGTTCGATACCCCGGAGAGACCCAGTACTTC
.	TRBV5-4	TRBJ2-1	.	CASSLKTGFQGHEQFF	TGTGCCAGCAGCTTGAAAACGGGATTCCAGGGCCATGAGCAGTTCTTC
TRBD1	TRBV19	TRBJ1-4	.	CASSADRGPNGKLFF	TGTGCCAGTAGTGCGGACAGGGGTCCAAATGGGAAACTGTTTTTT
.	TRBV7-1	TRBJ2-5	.	CASSERREIQYF	TGTGCCAGCTCGGAGCGGCGCGAGATCCAGTACTTC